One and the same sample provided the 22 T cell receptor beta chains below, sequenced in a study of OX40 agonist ivuxolimab in advanced cancers. The data were produced by immunoSEQ multiplex PCR, yet TCRdb's version contains in-frame clones alone and is incomplete. The sample includes approximately 74,000 clones, approximately 80% of them seen just once. The sequencing here drew on CD4+ or CD8+ T cells sorted from blood, taken in a trial of the OX40 agonist ivuxolimab. The receptor set was obtained from an adult with an advanced solid tumor such as melanoma, head and neck, liver or kidney cancer.

This clone was found a few times. V usage is TRBV7-2 and J usage is TRBJ2-1, with TRBD1 matching over 9 bases. The germline V gene encodes CDR1 SGHTA and CDR2 FQGNSA. V lost 5 bases and J lost 9; bases outside the gene matches: 11. The CDR3 runs to 15 residues. The DNA for the CDR3 is TGTGCCAGCAGCCCGGACAGGACAGGGGTCGTTGAGCAGTTCTTC. Protein sequence: CASSPDRTGVVEQFF. Drawing the rest from reference TRBV7-2 and TRBJ2-1, the complete variable domain is GAGVSQSPSNKVTEKGKDVELRCDPISGHTALYWYRQSLGQGLEFLIYFQGNSAPDKSGLPSDRFSAERTGGSVSTLTIQRTQQEDSAVYLCASSPDRTGVVEQFFGPGTRLTVL.

The chain has TRBV18 and TRBJ1-1, with no clear D. The CDR3 covers 13 residues. V lost 3 bases and J 6 bases, leaving 11 bases between the germline ends. The germline gives CDR1 KGHSH, CDR2 LQKENI. CDR3 coding DNA: TGTGCCAGCTCACCCGACAAAAGGTCTGAAGCTTTCTTT. Translating gives CASSPDKRSEAFF.

This chain uses TRBV11-1 with TRBJ1-2; D perhaps matches TRBD1 (6 bases). Germline values: CDR1 SGHAT, CDR2 FQDESV (reference sequence). Trimming removed 0 bases at V and 7 bases at J, with 15 bases between. This CDR3 is 15 amino acids long. The CDR3, as DNA: TGTGCCAGCAGCTTAGCCCCACAGGGCAGGTCTGGCTACACCTTC. Protein sequence: CASSLAPQGRSGYTF.

The chain carries TRBV11-2 and TRBJ1-1; no clear D gene. CDR1 is SGHAT and CDR2 is FQNNGV in the germline V gene. The CDR3 spans 11 residues. V was clipped by 2 bases and J by 8 bases, with 6 bases between them. The CDR3 spells CASSLLAEAFF. Here the CDR3 DNA reads TGTGCCAGCAGCTTATTAGCAGAAGCTTTCTTT.

The J gene is TRBJ1-5, the V gene TRBV6-5; D not resolved. This CDR3 has 11 residues. CDR1 is MNHEY and CDR2 is SVGAGI in the germline V gene. Trimming took 6 bases from V and 6 from J, leaving 6 bases between them. The CDR3 is CASRHSQPQHF. CDR3 in DNA: TGTGCCAGCAGACACAGTCAGCCCCAGCATTTT.

Here the CDR3 reads CASSSGLAGGETQYF. CDR3 DNA sequence: TGTGCCAGCAGCTCGGGACTAGCGGGAGGAGAGACCCAGTACTTC. V is TRBV7-7 and J is TRBJ2-5; the match to TRBD2 covers 15 bases. The germline gives CDR1 SSHAT, CDR2 FNYEAQ (reference sequence). This CDR3 contains 15 residues. Unmatched junction bases numbered 1, after V lost 4 bases and J lost 4 bases.

Only one count was recorded for this clone. This sequence joins TRBV18 and TRBJ1-1; the D gene is possibly TRBD1 (5 bases). The CDR3 sequence is 14 residues long. Germline V gene lookup returns CDR1 KGHSH and CDR2 LQKENI. Trimming left V 6 bases short and J 5 bases short, with 16 bases between. In DNA, the CDR3 is TGTGCCAGCTCGACCCGGCCAGGGAGGACTGAAGCTTTCTTT. This gives the protein CASSTRPGRTEAFF.

The chain combines TRBV4-2 with TRBJ2-3; 8 nucleotides match TRBD2. Trimming removed 1 base from V and 0 bases from J; junction bases left unmatched: 6. The CDR3 covers 17 residues. Germline V gene lookup returns CDR1 LGHNA and CDR2 YNFKEQ. The CDR3 DNA reads as TGTGCCAGCAGCCAAGTCCGGGCGGGGGGTAGCACAGATACGCAGTATTTT. Translated: CASSQVRAGGSTDTQYF.

This clone was detected a few times. The chain recombines TRBV11-3 with TRBJ2-7, with TRBD2 matching over 9 bases. CDR1 and CDR2 from the germline V gene are SGHNT and YENEEA. This CDR3 is 15 amino acids long. V lost 4 bases and J lost 0; bases outside the gene matches: 4. The CDR3 is CASSSIAGVSYEQYF. In DNA, the CDR3 is TGTGCCAGCAGCTCCATAGCGGGAGTCTCCTACGAGCAGTACTTC.

This chain connects TRBV5-1 to TRBJ2-5; D may be TRBD1 (6 bases). Germline V gene data show CDR1 as SGHRS and CDR2 as YFSETQ. V was shortened by 4 bases and J by 1 base, with 11 bases between the two germline ends. The length of the CDR3 is 14 residues. The CDR3 protein is CASSTGQLQETQYF. The CDR3 nucleotides are TGCGCCAGCAGCACAGGACAGCTCCAAGAGACCCAGTACTTC.

The chain has TRBV7-2 and TRBJ2-3; a possible D gene is TRBD2 (6 bases). Trimming took 3 bases from V and 2 from J, leaving 9 bases between them. CDR1 SGHTA and CDR2 FQGNSA come from the germline V gene. The CDR3 length is 14 residues. The DNA for the CDR3 is TGTGCCAGCAGCTTTAGCGGATTCACAGATACGCAGTATTTT. Translated, it gives CASSFSGFTDTQYF.

V and J are TRBV4-3 and TRBJ1-2; no reliable D call. Germline assignment: CDR1 LGHNA and CDR2 YSLEER. V lost 4 bases and J 3 bases, leaving 12 bases between the germline ends. The CDR3 has 14 amino acids. The CDR3: CASSPGVADYGYTF. The CDR3 DNA is TGCGCCAGCAGCCCTGGGGTGGCGGACTATGGCTACACCTTC.

V and J are TRBV28 and TRBJ1-4, with TRBD1 matching 7 bases. The length of the CDR3 is 11 residues. Germline V lookup: CDR1 MDHEN, CDR2 SYDVKM. Germline trimming cut 10 bases from V and 15 bases from J; bases unmatched to any gene: 11. DNA of the CDR3: TGTGCCACCTCCACGGGGACAGATGTGTTTTTT. Translating gives CATSTGTDVFF.

The gene calls are TRBV27 and TRBJ2-1; D might be TRBD1 or TRBD2, each matching 5 bases. This CDR3 is built from 13 residues. The V end was cut by 2 bases, the J end by 4 bases, with 6 bases between. Germline V gene sequence: CDR1 MNHEY, CDR2 SMNVEV (reference sequence). The CDR3 loop reads CASSLEGYNEQFF. The CDR3 region has the DNA TGTGCCAGCAGTTTAGAGGGGTACAATGAGCAGTTCTTC.

J is TRBJ2-6 and V is TRBV27, with a possible D match to TRBD1 (6 bases). The CDR3 runs to 17 residues. Germline V gene sequence: CDR1 MNHEY, CDR2 SMNVEV (reference sequence). Trimming stripped 4 bases from V and 0 bases from J, with 13 bases between. CDR3 residues: CASSSQGTPSGANVLTF. Written as DNA, the CDR3 is TGTGCCAGCAGTTCCCAGGGGACCCCCTCTGGGGCCAACGTCCTGACTTTC.

A few counts support this clone. The chain employs TRBV7-9 and TRBJ2-2; no clear D. Trimming left V 5 bases short and J 3 bases short, with 4 bases between. The CDR3 has 12 residues. Germline lookup yields CDR1 SEHNR and CDR2 FQNEAQ (reference sequence). The CDR3 is CASSPYTGELFF. CDR3 nucleotide sequence: TGTGCCAGCAGCCCATACACCGGGGAGCTGTTTTTT.

This clone was seen only a few times. The chain recombines TRBV7-6 with TRBJ2-3; maybe TRBD2 (5 bases). Germline V CDR1 and CDR2: SGHVS, FNYEAQ. With 6 bases removed from V and 1 base from J, the gap between germline ends came to 17 bases. The CDR3 runs 16 residues. Written as DNA, the CDR3 is TGTGCCAGCAGTCGCCCAAGCGGAATCCGCACAGATACGCAGTATTTT. Translating gives CASSRPSGIRTDTQYF. The whole variable domain, filled in from reference TRBV7-6 and TRBJ2-3, reads GAGVSQSPRYKVTKRGQDVALRCDPISGHVSLYWYRQALGQGPEFLTYFNYEAQQDKSGLPNDRFSAERPEGSISTLTIQRTEQRDSAMYRCASSRPSGIRTDTQYFGPGTRLTVL.

This clone was recorded a few times. This chain links TRBV11-2 with TRBJ2-7; D is perhaps TRBD1 or TRBD2 (5 bases each). CDR3 length: 18 residues. Trimming removed 0 bases at V and 0 bases at J, with 18 bases between. Per germline, CDR1 SGHAT and CDR2 FQNNGV. Here the CDR3 reads CASSLDKTGTLSSYEQYV. In DNA form, the CDR3 reads TGTGCCAGCAGCTTAGATAAGACCGGGACCCTGAGCTCCTACGAGCAGTACGTC.

The V gene is TRBV5-6, the J gene TRBJ2-2; unclear D gene. This CDR3 is 14 amino acids long. V was shortened by 1 base and J by 3 bases, with 7 bases between the two germline ends. Germline V gives CDR1 SGHDT, CDR2 YYEEEE. The CDR3 region is CASSLQAHTGELFF. CDR3 coding DNA: TGTGCCAGCAGCTTGCAGGCCCACACCGGGGAGCTGTTTTTT.

V and J are TRBV2 and TRBJ1-2; 11 bases fit TRBD1. This CDR3 is built from 17 residues. Germline V gives CDR1 SNHLY, CDR2 FYNNEI. With V trimmed by 7 bases and J by 8 bases, 18 bases remained unmatched. Here the CDR3 reads CASTFLGTGGPMSGYTF. The CDR3 nucleotides read TGTGCCAGCACGTTTCTCGGGACAGGGGGACCTATGTCCGGCTACACCTTC.

The chain has TRBV4-1 and TRBJ2-1; TRBD2 agrees at 11 bases. In germline, CDR1 is MGHRA, CDR2 YSYEKL. J gave up 6 bases and V 3 bases, and 4 bases lay outside the gene matches. The length of the CDR3 is 15 residues. The CDR3 DNA is TGCGCCAGCAGCCAGCTAGCGGGAGGTGGCAATGAGCAGTTCTTC. This codes for CASSQLAGGGNEQFF.

The sample holds a few counts of this clone. The CDR3 nucleotides are TGTGCCAGCAGCAGTGGGTGGGGGGCCCTTACGCAGTATTTT. Protein product: CASSSGWGALTQYF. The chain couples TRBV7-9 to TRBJ2-3; D assignment may be TRBD1 or TRBD2 (6 bases each). V was trimmed by 5 bases and J by 8 bases, leaving 17 bases between them. Germline lookup yields CDR1 SEHNR and CDR2 FQNEAQ (reference sequence). There are 14 residues in the CDR3.